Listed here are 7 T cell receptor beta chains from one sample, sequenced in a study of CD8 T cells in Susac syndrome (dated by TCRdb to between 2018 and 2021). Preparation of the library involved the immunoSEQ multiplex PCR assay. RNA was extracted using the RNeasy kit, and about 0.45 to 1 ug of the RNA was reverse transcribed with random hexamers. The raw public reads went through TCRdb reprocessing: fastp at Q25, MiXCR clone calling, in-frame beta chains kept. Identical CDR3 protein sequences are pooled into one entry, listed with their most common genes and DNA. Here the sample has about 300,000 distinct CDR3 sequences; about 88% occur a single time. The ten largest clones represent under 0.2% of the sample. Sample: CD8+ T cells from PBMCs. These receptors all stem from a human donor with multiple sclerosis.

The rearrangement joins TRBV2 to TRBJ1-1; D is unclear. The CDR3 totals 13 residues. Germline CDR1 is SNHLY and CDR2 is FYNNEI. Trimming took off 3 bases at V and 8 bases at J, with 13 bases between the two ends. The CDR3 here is CASSDTGSPEAFF. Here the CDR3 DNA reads TGTGCCAGCAGTGATACGGGGAGTCCCGAAGCTTTCTTT.

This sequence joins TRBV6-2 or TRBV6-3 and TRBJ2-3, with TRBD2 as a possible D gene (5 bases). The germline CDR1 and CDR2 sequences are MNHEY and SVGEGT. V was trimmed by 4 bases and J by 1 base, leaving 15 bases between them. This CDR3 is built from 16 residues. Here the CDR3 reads CASSSPRHGGTDTQYF. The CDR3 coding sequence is TGTGCCAGCAGTTCCCCGCGACACGGGGGCACAGATACGCAGTATTTT.

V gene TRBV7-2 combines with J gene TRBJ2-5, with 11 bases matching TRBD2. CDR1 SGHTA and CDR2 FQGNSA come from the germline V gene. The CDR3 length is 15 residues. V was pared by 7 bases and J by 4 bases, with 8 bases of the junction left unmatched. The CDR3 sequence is CASIISGGAVETQYF. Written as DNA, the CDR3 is TGTGCCAGCATCATTAGCGGGGGGGCGGTAGAGACCCAGTACTTC.

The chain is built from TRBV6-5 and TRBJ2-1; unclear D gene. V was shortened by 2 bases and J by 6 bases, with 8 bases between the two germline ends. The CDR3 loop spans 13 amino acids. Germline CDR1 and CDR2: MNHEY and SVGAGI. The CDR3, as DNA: TGTGCCAGCAGTTACGGTATGGGCAATGAGCAGTTCTTC. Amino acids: CASSYGMGNEQFF.

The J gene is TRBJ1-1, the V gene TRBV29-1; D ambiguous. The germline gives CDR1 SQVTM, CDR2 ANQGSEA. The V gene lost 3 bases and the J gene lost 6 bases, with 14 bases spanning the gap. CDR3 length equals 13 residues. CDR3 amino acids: CSVDHGLDAEAFF. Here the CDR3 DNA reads TGCAGCGTTGATCACGGTCTCGACGCTGAAGCTTTCTTT.

The CDR3 here is CAQDSRLATYNEQFF. CDR3 in DNA: TGTGCCCAGGACTCGCGACTAGCGACCTACAATGAGCAGTTCTTC. The rearrangement joins TRBV27 to TRBJ2-1; TRBD2 matches at 8 bases. From germline, CDR1 is MNHEY and CDR2 SMNVEV (reference sequence). There are 15 residues in the CDR3. The junction had 11 bases not matched to a gene; V was cut back by 11 bases and J by 2 bases.

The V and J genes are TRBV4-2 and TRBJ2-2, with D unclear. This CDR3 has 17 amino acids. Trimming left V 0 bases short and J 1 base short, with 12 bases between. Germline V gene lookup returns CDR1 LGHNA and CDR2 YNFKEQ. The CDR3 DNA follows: TGTGCCAGCAGCCAAGAACCGGGTGTGGGGAACACCGGGGAGCTGTTTTTT. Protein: CASSQEPGVGNTGELFF.